The 7 T cell receptor beta chains below come from one sample, sequenced in a study of T cell changes during pregnancy in multiple sclerosis. Generated by immunoSEQ multiplex PCR, the TCRdb table keeps only in-frame clones and is missing some. The data hold some 36,000 clones, with 85% to 95% observed a single time. The specimen was CD4+ T cells from peripheral blood mononuclear cells, collected in the second trimester of pregnancy. These receptors came from a female donor with multiple sclerosis, enrolled in a pregnancy study.

The chain employs TRBV5-5 and TRBJ1-4; weak D call: TRBD1 (5 bases). V dropped 2 bases and J dropped 14 bases, with 19 bases sitting between them. CDR1 and CDR2 (germline): SGHKS, YYEKEE (reference sequence). The CDR3 consists of 14 residues. The CDR3 DNA follows: TGTGCCAGCAGCTTAGGGGTTAACCCAGAATTGCTGTTTTTT. It translates to CASSLGVNPELLFF.

This clone came up once. The V and J genes are TRBV5-1 and TRBJ2-3; tentatively, D is TRBD2 (5 bases). The germline CDR1 and CDR2 sequences are SGHRS and YFSETQ. CDR3 length: 16 amino acids. Trimming left V 4 bases short and J 1 base short, with 16 bases between. The DNA for the CDR3 is TGCGCCAGCAGCCGGGGAGACTTTTTTCGCACAGATACGCAGTATTTT. Protein sequence: CASSRGDFFRTDTQYF. Full variable domain (remainder filled in from reference TRBV5-1 and TRBJ2-3): KAGVTQTPRYLIKTRGQQVTLSCSPISGHRSVSWYQQTPGQGLQFLFEYFSETQRNKGNFPGRFSGRQFSNSRSEMNVSTLELGDSALYLCASSRGDFFRTDTQYFGPGTRLTVL.

This clone was seen just once. The chain recombines TRBV4-3 with TRBJ1-4, with D unclear. V gave up 0 bases and J gave up 8 bases, with 19 bases separating them. The CDR3 is 17 amino acids. Germline V lookup: CDR1 LGHNA, CDR2 YSLEER. In nucleotides, the CDR3 is TGCGCCAGCAGCCAAGACTTGCCGGATACTAATGGCGAAAAACTGTTTTTT. Its translation is CASSQDLPDTNGEKLFF.

Concerning this clone: One end of the junction fails to match germline, which may point to a read error. The chain is built from TRBV18 and TRBJ1-2; D gene unclear. Per germline, CDR1 KGHSH and CDR2 LQKENI. The CDR3 totals 13 residues. The CDR3 DNA reads TGTGCCAGCTCATCACCCCCGTTGGAGGGCTACACCTTC. It codes for CASSSPPLEGYTF.

The chain recombines TRBV11-2 with TRBJ2-3, with TRBD2 matching over 10 bases. After removal of 5 bases from V and 2 bases from J, the junction contained 4 bases not matched to a gene. Germline V gene data show CDR1 as SGHAT and CDR2 as FQNNGV. The CDR3 is 15 amino acids. Written as DNA, the CDR3 is TGTGCCAGCAGCATCGGACTAGCGGTCACAGATACGCAGTATTTT. This encodes CASSIGLAVTDTQYF.

CDR3 region: CASSIEGAVGQPQHF. DNA for the CDR3: TGTGCCAGTAGTATAGAGGGGGCAGTAGGACAGCCCCAGCATTTT. J is TRBJ1-5 and V is TRBV19, with D perhaps TRBD1 (6 bases). CDR1 and CDR2 from the germline V gene are LNHDA and SQIVND (reference sequence). The CDR3 runs 15 residues. V was clipped by 0 bases and J by 7 bases, with 13 bases between them.

This sequence joins TRBV2 and TRBJ2-2; 8 bases agree with TRBD1. V was clipped by 3 bases and J by 5 bases; unmatched bases: 5. Per germline, CDR1 SNHLY and CDR2 FYNNEI. This CDR3 spans 15 amino acids. For the CDR3, the DNA is TGTGCCAGCAGTGATGGCAGGGGGCCAACCGGGGAGCTGTTTTTT. Translated: CASSDGRGPTGELFF.